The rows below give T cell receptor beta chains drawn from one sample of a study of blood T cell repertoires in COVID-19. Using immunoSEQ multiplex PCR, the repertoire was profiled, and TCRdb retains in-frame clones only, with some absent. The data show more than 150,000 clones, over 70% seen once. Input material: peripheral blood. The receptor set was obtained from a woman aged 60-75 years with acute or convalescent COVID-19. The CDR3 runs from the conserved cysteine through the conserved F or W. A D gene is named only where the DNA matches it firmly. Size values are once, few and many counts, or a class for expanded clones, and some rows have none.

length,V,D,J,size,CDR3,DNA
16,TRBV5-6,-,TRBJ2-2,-,CASSLGLAQNTGELFF,TGTGCCAGCAGCTTGGGACTCGCACAGAACACCGGGGAGCTGTTTTTT
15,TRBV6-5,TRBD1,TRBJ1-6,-,CASSIQGPPNSPLHF,TGTGCCAGCAGTATACAGGGGCCCCCTAATTCACCCCTCCACTTT
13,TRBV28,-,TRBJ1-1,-,CASIPRASRGAFF,TGTGCCAGCATCCCGAGGGCGTCAAGGGGGGCTTTCTTT
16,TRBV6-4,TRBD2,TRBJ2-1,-,CASSGLAGASYNEQFF,TGTGCCAGCAGTGGGCTAGCGGGGGCCTCCTACAATGAGCAGTTCTTC
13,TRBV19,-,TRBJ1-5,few,CATTTQGGQPQHF,TGTGCCACCACAACGCAGGGAGGGCAGCCCCAGCATTTT
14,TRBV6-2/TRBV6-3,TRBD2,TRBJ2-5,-,CASSRGLGLETQYF,TGTGCCAGCAGTCGGGGACTAGGGTTGGAGACCCAGTACTTC
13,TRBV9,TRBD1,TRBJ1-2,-,CASSETGGHGYTF,TGTGCCAGCAGCGAGACAGGGGGACATGGCTACACCTTC
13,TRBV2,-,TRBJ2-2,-,CASSVANTGELFF,TGTGCCAGCAGTGTCGCGAACACCGGGGAGCTGTTTTTT
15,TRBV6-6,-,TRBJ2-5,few,CASSYGQGHQETQYF,TGTGCCAGCAGTTATGGTCAGGGCCACCAAGAGACCCAGTACTTC
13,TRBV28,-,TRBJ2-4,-,CASSLSALNIQYF,TGTGCCAGCAGTTTATCCGCGTTGAACATTCAGTACTTC
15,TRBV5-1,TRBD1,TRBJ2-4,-,CASSTLTGTGNIQYF,TGCGCCAGCAGCACACTCACCGGGACAGGAAACATTCAGTACTTC
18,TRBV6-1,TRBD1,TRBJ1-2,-,CASSETLVRDRGRNGYTF,TGTGCCAGCAGTGAAACTTTGGTGAGGGACAGGGGGAGGAATGGCTACACCTTC
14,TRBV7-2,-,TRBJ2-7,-,CASSLQGGAYEQYF,TGTGCCAGCAGCTTGCAGGGAGGAGCCTACGAGCAGTACTTC
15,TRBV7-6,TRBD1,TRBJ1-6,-,CASSQVGQRGSPLHF,TGTGCCAGCAGCCAGGTGGGACAGAGGGGTTCACCCCTCCACTTT
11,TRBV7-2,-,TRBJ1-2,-,CASSHRVGYTF,TGTGCCAGCAGCCACAGGGTTGGCTACACCTTC
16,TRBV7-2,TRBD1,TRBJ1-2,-,CASSPPGQGRSYGYTF,TGTGCCAGCAGCCCTCCGGGACAGGGTCGGAGCTATGGCTACACCTTC
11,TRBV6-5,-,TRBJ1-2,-,CASWTVYGYTF,TGTGCCAGCTGGACAGTCTATGGCTACACCTTC
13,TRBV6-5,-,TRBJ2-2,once,CASRAGYTGELFF,TGTGCCAGCAGGGCAGGGTACACCGGGGAGCTGTTTTTT
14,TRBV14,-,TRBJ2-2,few,CASSQAVNTGELFF,TGTGCCAGCAGCCAAGCGGTGAACACCGGGGAGCTGTTTTTT
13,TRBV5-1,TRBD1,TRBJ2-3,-,CASSDRGADTQYF,TGCGCCAGCAGCGACAGGGGAGCAGATACGCAGTATTTT
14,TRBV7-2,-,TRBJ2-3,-,CASTPSGGRDTQYF,TGTGCCAGCACCCCTTCGGGGGGCAGGGATACGCAGTATTTT
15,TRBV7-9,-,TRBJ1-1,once,CASSLGYAVNTEAFF,TGTGCCAGCAGCTTAGGGTATGCAGTGAACACTGAAGCTTTCTTT
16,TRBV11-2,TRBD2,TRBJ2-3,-,CASSLGGTSVLDTQYF,TGTGCCAGCAGCTTAGGTGGGACTAGCGTATTAGATACGCAGTATTTT
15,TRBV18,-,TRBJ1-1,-,CASSRTDSTNTEAFF,TGTGCCAGCTCACGAACGGACTCGACAAACACTGAAGCTTTCTTT
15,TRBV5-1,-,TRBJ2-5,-,CASSLLSGSQETQYF,TGCGCCAGCAGCCTTCTTTCGGGATCCCAAGAGACCCAGTACTTC
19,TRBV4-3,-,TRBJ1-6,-,CASSQARVVGSSYNSPLHF,TGCGCCAGCAGCCAAGCTAGGGTGGTTGGGAGCTCCTATAATTCACCCCTCCACTTT
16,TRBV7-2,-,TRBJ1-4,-,CASSLDAGPANEKLFF,TGTGCCAGCAGCTTAGATGCGGGGCCAGCTAATGAAAAACTGTTTTTT
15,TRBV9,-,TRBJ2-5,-,CASSVVGGGPETQYF,TGTGCCAGCAGCGTAGTTGGGGGAGGACCAGAGACCCAGTACTTC
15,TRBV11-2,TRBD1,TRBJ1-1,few,CASSLGTGGYTEAFF,TGTGCCAGCAGCTTAGGGACAGGGGGGTACACTGAAGCTTTCTTT
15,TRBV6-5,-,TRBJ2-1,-,CASRVGGPLGNEQFF,TGTGCCAGCAGGGTCGGAGGGCCCTTAGGGAATGAGCAGTTCTTC
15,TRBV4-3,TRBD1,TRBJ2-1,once,CASSRRTGVVDEQFF,TGCGCCAGCAGCCGACGGACAGGGGTTGTCGATGAGCAGTTCTTC
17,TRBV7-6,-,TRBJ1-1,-,CASSLGPGRRVNTEAFF,TGTGCCAGCAGCTTAGGGCCCGGGAGAAGAGTGAACACTGAAGCTTTCTTT
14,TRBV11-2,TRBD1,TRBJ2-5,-,CASSLDRGRETQYF,TGTGCCAGCAGCTTAGACAGGGGGCGAGAGACCCAGTACTTC
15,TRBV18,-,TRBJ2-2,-,CASSRETSNTGELFF,TGTGCCAGCTCACGAGAGACTTCGAACACCGGGGAGCTGTTTTTT
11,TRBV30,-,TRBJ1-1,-,CAWSKTGEAFF,TGTGCCTGGAGTAAGACGGGTGAAGCTTTCTTT
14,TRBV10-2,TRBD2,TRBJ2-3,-,CASSEPAGTDTQYF,TGCGCCAGCAGTGAGCCAGCGGGGACAGATACGCAGTATTTT
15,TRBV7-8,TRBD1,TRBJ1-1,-,CASSSQTGINTEAFF,TGTGCCAGCAGCTCGCAGACAGGGATAAACACTGAAGCTTTCTTT
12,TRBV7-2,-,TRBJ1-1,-,CASRLDPGGAFF,TGTGCCAGCAGATTAGATCCGGGGGGAGCTTTCTTT
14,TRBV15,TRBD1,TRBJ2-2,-,CATSGDRNTGELFF,TGTGCCACCAGCGGGGACAGAAACACCGGGGAGCTGTTTTTT
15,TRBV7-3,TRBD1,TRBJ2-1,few,CASSLSGQGSNEQFF,TGTGCCAGCAGCTTATCGGGACAGGGTAGCAATGAGCAGTTCTTC
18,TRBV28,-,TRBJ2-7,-,CASSLLGVAGRRRGEQYF,TGTGCCAGCAGTTTATTAGGGGTGGCGGGACGGCGACGGGGCGAGCAGTACTTC
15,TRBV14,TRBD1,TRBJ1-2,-,CASSQRQGANYGYTF,TGTGCCAGCAGCCAAAGACAGGGGGCGAACTATGGCTACACCTTC